This T cell receptor (beta chain) originates from a study of vaccination and CD4 T cells after COVID-19. The wider study: The study drew post-COVID samples a median 101 days after diagnosis (range 35 to 161).

Documented treatment: roughly ten-day PBMC culture with coronavirus spike peptide pools or control peptides (ViraFEST assay). The healthy vaccine recipients were free of prior SARS-CoV-2 infection; their nucleocapsid antibodies were negative before and after vaccination. Cultured CD4+ T cell DNA was sequenced using the Oncomine TCR Beta short-read assay. Each CDR3 protein is one row after TCRdb ran MiXCR on the PCR reads. Counted here are about 17,000 distinct CDR3 sequences, about 42% occurring once; the ten biggest clones make up 15% to 25%. On this clonotype itself: Its antigen is still unknown.

In germline, CDR1 is SGHTA, CDR2 FQGTGA. The length of the CDR3 is 15 residues. V shed 5 bases, J shed 2 bases, and the junction held 5 bases outside the gene matches. The input for sequencing was CD4+ T cells from blood, cultured in vitro, taken before SARS-CoV-2 vaccination. The chain has TRBV7-3 and TRBJ2-3; 9 nucleotides match TRBD2. This sequence originates from a human donor who received a COVID-19 vaccine. In DNA form, the CDR3 reads TGTGCCAGCAGCCCCAGCGGGGGGTACACAGATACGCAGTATTTT. This codes for CASSPSGGYTDTQYF.